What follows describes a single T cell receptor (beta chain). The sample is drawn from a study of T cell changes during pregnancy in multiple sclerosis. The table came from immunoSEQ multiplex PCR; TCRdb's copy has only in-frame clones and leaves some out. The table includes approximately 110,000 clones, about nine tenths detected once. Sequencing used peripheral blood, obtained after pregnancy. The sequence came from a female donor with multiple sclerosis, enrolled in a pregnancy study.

CDR3 loop: CASSSLGQGASYEQYF. CDR3 DNA: TGTGCCAGCAGCTCCCTAGGACAGGGCGCCTCCTACGAGCAGTACTTC. The V gene is TRBV7-8, the J gene TRBJ2-7; TRBD1 agrees at 8 bases. With V trimmed by 4 bases and J by 0 bases, 8 bases remained unmatched. The germline CDR1 and CDR2 sequences are SGHVS and FQNEAQ. The CDR3 is made up of 16 amino acids.